This entry describes one TCR beta chain. The antigen remains unidentified. Together with thyroid ultrasound, orbital computed tomography, serum thyroxine and TRAb, clinical symptoms were used for diagnoses. The sample belongs to a study of T cells in Graves' hyperthyroidism and ophthalmopathy. Study results and limitations: Most thyroid clonotypes with frequency above 0.001 were detected in blood.

RNA transcripts gave rise to amplified TCR beta CDR3 regions. The study used the HTBI primer set for a first-round RT-PCR of the TCR CDR3. From the multiplex PCR reads, TCRdb called clonotypes with MiXCR, one entry per CDR3 protein. The sample carries more than 500,000 distinct CDR3 sequences, 35% to 50% recorded once. The CDR3 sequence is 17 residues long. Germline-derived CDR1 and CDR2 are MDHEN and SYDVKM. V was shortened by 6 bases and J by 4 bases, with 22 bases between the two germline ends. V gene TRBV28 combines with J gene TRBJ1-5; D perhaps matches TRBD1 (5 bases). The sequencing input was peripheral blood or thyroid tissue (not recorded which). This TCR was sampled from an adult woman with Graves' disease, either hyperthyroidism or ophthalmopathy (not recorded which). The CDR3 nucleotides read TGTGCCAGCAGGGACGGCATCACGGGACCGACTAATCAGCCCCAGCATTTT. Amino acid sequence: CASRDGITGPTNQPQHF.